This T cell receptor beta chain was documented in a study of control samples from healthy donors and cancer patients. The data were produced by immunoSEQ multiplex PCR, yet TCRdb's version contains in-frame clones alone and is incomplete. Of 60,000 or so clones detected, more than 95% appear once; the ten largest clones hold approximately 0.99%. The length of the CDR3 is 15 residues. Trimming stripped 8 bases from V and 5 bases from J, with 21 bases between. Germline CDR1 reads SGHTA; CDR2 reads FQGNSA. This chain links TRBV7-2 with TRBJ2-5; D is perhaps TRBD1 or TRBD2 (5 bases each). The sequenced sample was blood. The source of this sequence is a woman between 18 and 29 years old in good health. The CDR3 DNA reads as TGTGCCAGCCAGTGGGACCCAGGGCCCTGGGAGACCCAGTACTTC. It specifies CASQWDPGPWETQYF.